This T cell receptor beta chain stems from a study of shared clonotypes between healthy human individuals. The data were produced by immunoSEQ multiplex PCR, yet TCRdb's version contains in-frame clones alone and is incomplete. The repertoire has a few million clones, over 90% of them found once; the top ten carry 0.39%. This clone appeared a single time. Division of CD4+ cells produced a CD45RA+ naive subset and a CD45RA-negative memory subset. This TCR was sampled from a man younger than 35 in good health. Some clones in this sample may be carry-over from other donors' samples. Sequencing was performed on naive CD4+ T cells from PBMCs. Subset reported: CD45RA+ positively selected.

The CDR3 DNA reads as TGCGCCAGCAGCCAAGACCGGTGGCAGATCAATAACACCGGGGAGCTGTTTTTT. Translated, it gives CASSQDRWQINNTGELFF. The chain employs TRBV4-1 and TRBJ2-2; the D is unclear. The V and J ends lost 0 bases and 2 bases respectively, with 16 bases between them. The CDR3 runs to 18 residues. Germline CDR1 is MGHRA and CDR2 is YSYEKL.